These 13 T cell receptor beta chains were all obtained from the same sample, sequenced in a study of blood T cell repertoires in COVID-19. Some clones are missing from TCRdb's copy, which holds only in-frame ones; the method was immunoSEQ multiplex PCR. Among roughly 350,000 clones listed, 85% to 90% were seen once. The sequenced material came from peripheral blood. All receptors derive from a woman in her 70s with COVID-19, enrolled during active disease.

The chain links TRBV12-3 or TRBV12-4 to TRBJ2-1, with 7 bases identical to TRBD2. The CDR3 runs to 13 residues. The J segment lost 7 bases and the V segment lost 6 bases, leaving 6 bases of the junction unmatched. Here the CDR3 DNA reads TGTGCCAGCAGCAGGGAGGGGCCGAATGAGCAGTTCTTC. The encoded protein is CASSREGPNEQFF.

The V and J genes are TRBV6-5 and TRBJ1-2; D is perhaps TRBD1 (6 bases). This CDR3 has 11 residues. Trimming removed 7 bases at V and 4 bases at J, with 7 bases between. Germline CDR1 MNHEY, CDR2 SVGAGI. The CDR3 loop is CASTTGYGYTF. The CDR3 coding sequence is TGTGCCAGCACGACAGGCTATGGCTACACCTTC.

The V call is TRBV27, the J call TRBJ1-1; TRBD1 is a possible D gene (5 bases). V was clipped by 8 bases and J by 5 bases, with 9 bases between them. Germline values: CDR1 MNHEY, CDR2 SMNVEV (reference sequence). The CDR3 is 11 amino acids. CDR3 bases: TGTGCCAGCGGAGGGGTGACTGAAGCTTTCTTT. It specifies CASGGVTEAFF.

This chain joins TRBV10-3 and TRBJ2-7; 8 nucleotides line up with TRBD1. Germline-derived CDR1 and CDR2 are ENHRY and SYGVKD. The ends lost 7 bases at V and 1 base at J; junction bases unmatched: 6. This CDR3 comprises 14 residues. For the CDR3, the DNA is TGTGCCATCAAGGGACAGGCTCAATCCTACGAGCAGTACTTC. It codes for CAIKGQAQSYEQYF.

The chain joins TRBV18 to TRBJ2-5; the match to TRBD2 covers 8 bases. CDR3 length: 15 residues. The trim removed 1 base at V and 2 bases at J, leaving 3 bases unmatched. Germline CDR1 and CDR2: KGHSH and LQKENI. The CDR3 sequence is CASSPRTSGQETQYF. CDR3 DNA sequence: TGTGCCAGCTCACCACGCACTAGCGGTCAAGAGACCCAGTACTTC.

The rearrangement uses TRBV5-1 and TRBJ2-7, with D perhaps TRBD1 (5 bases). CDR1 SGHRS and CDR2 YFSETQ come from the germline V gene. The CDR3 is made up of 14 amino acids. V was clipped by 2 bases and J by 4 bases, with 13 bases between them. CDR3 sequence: CASSLKTEYYEQYF. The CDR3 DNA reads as TGCGCCAGCAGCTTAAAGACAGAATATTACGAGCAGTACTTC.

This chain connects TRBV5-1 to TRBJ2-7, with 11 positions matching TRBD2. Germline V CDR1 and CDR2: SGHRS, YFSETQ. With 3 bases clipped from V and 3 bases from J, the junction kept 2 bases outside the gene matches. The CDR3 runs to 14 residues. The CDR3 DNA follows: TGCGCCAGCAGCTCTGGACTAGCGGGCTACGAGCAGTACTTC. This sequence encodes CASSSGLAGYEQYF. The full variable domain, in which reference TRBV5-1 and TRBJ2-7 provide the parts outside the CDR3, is KAGVTQTPRYLIKTRGQQVTLSCSPISGHRSVSWYQQTPGQGLQFLFEYFSETQRNKGNFPGRFSGRQFSNSRSEMNVSTLELGDSALYLCASSSGLAGYEQYFGPGTRLTVT.

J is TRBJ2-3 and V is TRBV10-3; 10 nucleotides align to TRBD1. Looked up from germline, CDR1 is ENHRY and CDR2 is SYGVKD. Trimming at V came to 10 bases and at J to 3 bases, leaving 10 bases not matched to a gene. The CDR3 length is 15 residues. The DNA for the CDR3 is TGTGCCACCCAGAATGGACAGGGGGAGACAGATACGCAGTATTTT. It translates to CATQNGQGETDTQYF.

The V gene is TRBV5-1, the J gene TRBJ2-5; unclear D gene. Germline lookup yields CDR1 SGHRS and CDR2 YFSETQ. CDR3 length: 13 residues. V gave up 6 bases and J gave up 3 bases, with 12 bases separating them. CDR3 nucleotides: TGCGCCAGCACCCCCGCAGTGGAAGAGACCCAGTACTTC. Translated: CASTPAVEETQYF.

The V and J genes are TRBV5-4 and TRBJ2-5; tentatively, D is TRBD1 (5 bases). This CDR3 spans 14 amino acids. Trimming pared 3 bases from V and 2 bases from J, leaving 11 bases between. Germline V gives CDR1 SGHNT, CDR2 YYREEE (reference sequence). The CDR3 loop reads CASSSPDSQETQYF. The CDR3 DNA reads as TGTGCCAGCAGCTCCCCAGACAGTCAAGAGACCCAGTACTTC.

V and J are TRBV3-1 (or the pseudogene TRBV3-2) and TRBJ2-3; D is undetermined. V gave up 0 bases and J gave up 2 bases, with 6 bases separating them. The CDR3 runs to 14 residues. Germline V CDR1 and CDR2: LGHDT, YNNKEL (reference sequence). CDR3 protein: CASSQETHTDTQYF. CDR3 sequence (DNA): TGTGCCAGCAGCCAAGAGACTCACACAGATACGCAGTATTTT.

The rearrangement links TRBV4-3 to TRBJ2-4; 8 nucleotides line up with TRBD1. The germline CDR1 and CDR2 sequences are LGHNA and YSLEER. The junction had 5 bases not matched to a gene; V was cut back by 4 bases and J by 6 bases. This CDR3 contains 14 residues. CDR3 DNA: TGCGCCAGCAGCCCTGGACAGGGCGGAAACATTCAGTACTTC. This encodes CASSPGQGGNIQYF.

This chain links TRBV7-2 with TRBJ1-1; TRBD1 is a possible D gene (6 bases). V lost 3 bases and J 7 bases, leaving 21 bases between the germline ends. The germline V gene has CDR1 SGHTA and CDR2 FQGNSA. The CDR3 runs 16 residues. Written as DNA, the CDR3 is TGTGCCAGCAGCTTTAAATCCGACTGGACAGCCTATGAAGCTTTCTTT. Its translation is CASSFKSDWTAYEAFF.